This T cell receptor (beta chain) was observed in a study of beta chain features in type 1 diabetes. Donors contributed one heparinised blood draw apiece, averaging about 116 mL. Via the markers CD45RO/CCR7/CD25/CD127/CD95/CD27, stem cell-like memory, regulatory, central memory and naive CD4+ cells were sorted. The study's findings and limits: Fewer insertions but more deletions were seen at VDJ junctions in type 1 diabetes patients. Shorter TCRB CDR3s, moderately but significantly so, were found in Type 1 diabetes patients in all four CD4+ subsets. Whether TCRB rearrangement is influenced by HLA type went unresolved here.

Expressed TCRB transcripts were sequenced because the entire RNA isolate underwent reverse transcription. Here immunoSEQ multiplex PCR was the method, and the copy in TCRdb shows in-frame clones only, minus some. The sample has 200,000 to 300,000 clones, about 11% seen once. This clone turned up a few times. Its antigen is currently unknown. Germline-derived CDR1 and CDR2 are MNHEY and SMNVEV (reference sequence). V was shortened by 6 bases and J by 3 bases, with 26 bases between the two germline ends. This CDR3 is built from 18 residues. This receptor was taken from a man aged 25-45 years with type 1 diabetes. The sequencing input was naive CD4+ T cells from blood. The V call is TRBV27, the J call TRBJ1-2; D is possibly TRBD1 (5 bases). CDR3 residues: CASRPVSSTGPGDYGYTF. As DNA, the CDR3 is TGTGCCAGCAGGCCCGTCTCTTCTACGGGCCCGGGGGACTATGGCTACACCTTC.